The clone carrying this T cell receptor (beta chain) was observed a few times. Its antigen is unidentified. Beta-chain TCR CDR3 regions were amplified from RNA transcripts. An opening RT-PCR round employed HTBI primers and preceded a second-round multiplex PCR. Using its own MiXCR run on the multiplex PCR reads, TCRdb lists one record per CDR3 protein. The sample lists about 1.1 million distinct CDR3 sequences; less than 45% were seen once. The data are from a study of Graves' ophthalmopathy and Graves' hyperthyroidism. Findings of the study overall: With roughly 65% sensitivity and roughly 76% specificity, the model predicted ophthalmopathy progression. With just under 90% sensitivity and around 81% specificity, a 13-signature model separated ophthalmopathy from stable hyperthyroidism.

This CDR3 has 12 residues. The germline gives CDR1 SQVTM, CDR2 ANQGSEA. V lost 4 bases, J lost 9 bases, and 15 bases lay in between. This chain joins TRBV29-1 and TRBJ2-5; D is unresolved. This receptor was identified in an adult man with Graves' hyperthyroidism. The sequenced material came from peripheral blood or thyroid tissue (not recorded which). CDR3 in amino acids: CSVGGGNQPQYF. CDR3 bases: TGCAGCGTTGGCGGTGGCAATCAGCCCCAGTACTTC.